The source of this TCR beta chain is a study of T cells expressing NK-cell markers. From the 5' RACE reads, TCRdb lists one entry per CDR3 protein and no DNA. This listing includes fewer than 400,000 distinct CDR3 sequences. This CDR3 has 17 residues. The sequenced material came from blood T cells: a sorted CD56 or NKG2C T cell subset, CD4+ or CD8+ T cells, or bulk PBMC T cells (not recorded which). The rearrangement links TRBV12-3 or TRBV12-4 to TRBJ2-3; lacking DNA, the TRBD1 call made by TCRdb goes unchecked. The receptor was derived from a man aged 18 to 69 in good health. This chain's CDR3 is CASSFLRRQTSTDTQYF.